The 5 T cell receptor beta chains listed next were all sequenced from one sample in a study of cytomegalovirus exposure and HLA in healthy donors (dated by TCRdb to 2016 to 2017). The library relied on the immunoSEQ multiplex PCR assay. Imported from immuneACCESS, the table was reduced by TCRdb to in-frame sequences with V and J called. These copies leave out some clones; in studies compared against another copy, an unresolved V gene accounts for under half, and the cause of the remainder is not known. The sample includes 120,000 or so clones, with approximately 91% observed a single time. The ten most abundant clones make up roughly 2% of the sample. Sequencing input: PBMCs. These receptors came from a woman aged 18-35 years in good health and CMV-seronegative.

The chain uses TRBV13 and TRBJ2-7; the D gene is possibly TRBD2 (6 bases). From germline, CDR1 is PRHDT and CDR2 FYEKMQ (reference sequence). Trimming shortened V by 5 bases and J by 3 bases, and 17 bases separated the two germline ends. The CDR3 is made up of 15 amino acids. CDR3 residues: CASSPRLGEVYEQYF. In nucleotides, the CDR3 is TGTGCCAGCAGCCCCAGACTGGGGGAGGTCTACGAGCAGTACTTC. The variable domain in full, completed from reference TRBV13 and TRBJ2-7, reads AAGVIQSPRHLIKEKRETATLKCYPIPRHDTVYWYQQGPGQDPQFLISFYEKMQSDKGSIPDRFSAQQFSDYHSELNMSSLELGDSALYFCASSPRLGEVYEQYFGPGTRLTVT.

The J gene is TRBJ2-1, the V gene TRBV28, with 9 nucleotides matching TRBD2. V was pared by 5 bases and J by 7 bases, with 9 bases of the junction left unmatched. Germline V lookup: CDR1 MDHEN, CDR2 SYDVKM. CDR3 length: 15 amino acids. CDR3 amino acids: CASSPGLARRNEQFF. The CDR3 DNA reads TGTGCCAGCAGTCCCGGACTAGCGAGGAGGAATGAGCAGTTCTTC.

The chain joins TRBV7-6 to TRBJ2-2; TRBD2 matches 8 bases. The ends lost 1 base at V and 6 bases at J; junction bases unmatched: 7. CDR1 is SGHVS, CDR2 FNYEAQ, per germline. This CDR3 is 16 amino acids long. The CDR3, as DNA: TGTGCCAGCAGCTTAGTGGGCGGGAGGTCCCCCGGGGAGCTGTTTTTT. Its protein is CASSLVGGRSPGELFF.

The rearrangement uses TRBV11-2 and TRBJ2-7, with 14 bases aligning to TRBD2. The CDR3 is 16 residues long. Germline V gene sequence: CDR1 SGHAT, CDR2 FQNNGV. The J segment lost 0 bases and the V segment lost 5 bases, leaving 3 bases of the junction unmatched. The CDR3 DNA follows: TGTGCCAGCAGCCGGACTAGCGGGAGGAGCTCCTACGAGCAGTACTTC. Translation gives CASSRTSGRSSYEQYF. Filled out from reference TRBV11-2 and TRBJ2-7, the complete variable domain reads EAGVAQSPRYKIIEKRQSVAFWCNPISGHATLYWYQQILGQGPKLLIQFQNNGVVDDSQLPKDRFSAERLKGVDSTLKIQPAKLEDSAVYLCASSRTSGRSSYEQYFGPGTRLTVT.

The table lists this clone with a count of one. The V call is TRBV6-1, the J call TRBJ2-1, with D possibly matching TRBD2 (6 bases). Trimming removed 5 bases at V and 4 bases at J, with 9 bases between. Per germline, CDR1 MNHNS and CDR2 SASEGT. CDR3 size: 13 residues. The DNA of the CDR3 is TGTGCCAGCAGTCCGGGGGTATACAATGAGCAGTTCTTC. Encoded protein: CASSPGVYNEQFF.